This T cell receptor (beta chain) was profiled in a study of cytomegalovirus exposure and HLA in healthy donors. Note on this clone: Its target is not known.

Primers for the PCR totalled 60 Vbeta and 13 Jbeta. In the original processing: Unique TCR beta chains totaled some 78 million in a later count, with about 11 million of them shared. The protocol was immunoSEQ multiplex PCR, while the TCRdb copy is restricted to in-frame clones and leaves out a portion. The V and J calls and clone size are taken from that table; D and trimming were inferred from the DNA. Of about 94,000 clones detected, around 74% appear once; the ten largest clones hold around 7%. Broader study findings: Previously analyzed data showed that most TCR beta V segments were productive at a frequency of about 90% or about 30%. Associated with HLA alleles at 0.05 false discovery rate in a later analysis were 16,951 TCR beta sequences. A later analysis showed that HLA-associated TCR beta chains had undergone more clonal expansion than equally common others.

V gave up 6 bases and J gave up 1 base, with 13 bases separating them. Germline assignment: CDR1 MGHRA and CDR2 YSYEKL. This CDR3 spans 16 amino acids. This TCR was recovered from a middle-aged man in good health and CMV-seropositive. The chain employs TRBV4-1 and TRBJ2-6; weak D call: TRBD1 (7 bases). The sequenced material came from PBMCs. CDR3 sequence: CASRRDSRSGANVLTF. In DNA, the CDR3 is TGCGCCAGCAGGCGGGACAGCAGATCTGGGGCCAACGTCCTGACTTTC.